The 26 T cell receptor beta chains listed next were all sequenced from one sample in a study of graft-versus-host responses after intestinal transplantation. The method was immunoSEQ multiplex PCR; TCRdb's version includes in-frame clones alone and lacks a portion of them. The data hold more than 75,000 clones, with 80% to 95% observed a single time. These receptors' targets are unknown. The input for sequencing was unstimulated CD4+ T cells sorted from spleen or lymph node cells, taken before transplant. These receptors were collected from a human donor who was the organ donor for an intestinal transplant.

Comments on this clone: At one end the junction does not follow the germline gene, possibly because of a read error. Written as DNA, the CDR3 is TGCAGTGCTAGAGTGGGCTACGAGCAGCACTTC. It specifies CSARVGYEQHF. The chain combines TRBV20-1 with TRBJ2-7; D is unresolved. There are 11 residues in the CDR3. CDR1 and CDR2 from the germline V gene are DFQATT and SNEGSKA (reference sequence).

This clone was counted a single time. This sequence joins TRBV7-6 and TRBJ2-5, with 7 bases matching TRBD1. The CDR3 has 14 amino acids. V trimming: 6 bases; J trimming: 5 bases; junction bases outside the gene matches: 9. In germline, CDR1 is SGHVS, CDR2 FNYEAQ. CDR3 amino acids: CASRKNTGVETQYF. DNA of the CDR3: TGTGCCAGCAGAAAGAACACAGGGGTGGAGACCCAGTACTTC.

This sequence joins TRBV6-5 and TRBJ2-7; 12 bases are a match to TRBD1. Germline assignment: CDR1 MNHEY and CDR2 SVGAGI. J lost 9 bases, V lost 7 bases, and 10 bases had no gene match. This CDR3 is 14 amino acids long. The DNA of the CDR3 is TGTGCCAGCACCGCCCGGGACAGGGGGCGTGTGCAGTACTTC. Its translation: CASTARDRGRVQYF.

V gene TRBV19 combines with J gene TRBJ2-1, with 8 bases fitting TRBD2. The CDR3 consists of 15 residues. After removal of 3 bases from V and 9 bases from J, the junction contained 10 bases not matched to a gene. Germline values: CDR1 LNHDA, CDR2 SQIVND (reference sequence). CDR3 sequence (DNA): TGTGCCAGTAGTATGAGCGGGAGCACGGGGGTTGAGCAGTTCTTC. Amino acid sequence: CASSMSGSTGVEQFF.

The chain recombines TRBV9 with TRBJ2-1; D may be TRBD2 (5 bases). The CDR3 has 16 residues. V was pared by 0 bases and J by 5 bases, with 15 bases between. Germline assignment: CDR1 SGDLS and CDR2 YYNGEE. The CDR3 DNA follows: TGTGCCAGCAGCGTAGTCCGGACGGGGTCTAACAATGAGCAGTTCTTC. This encodes CASSVVRTGSNNEQFF.

This chain uses TRBV9 with TRBJ2-5; 7 bases agree with TRBD2. The germline V gene encodes CDR1 SGDLS and CDR2 YYNGEE. This CDR3 has 18 amino acids. The J segment lost 9 bases and the V segment lost 3 bases, leaving 23 bases of the junction unmatched. CDR3 in amino acids: CASSADLSGGVAYYPQYF. The DNA of the CDR3 is TGTGCCAGCAGCGCCGACCTTTCTGGGGGGGTGGCCTATTATCCCCAGTACTTC.

This sequence joins TRBV5-5 and TRBJ2-5; 7 positions agree with TRBD1. The germline V gene has CDR1 SGHKS and CDR2 YYEKEE (reference sequence). V lost 1 base and J lost 6; bases outside the gene matches: 12. The CDR3 is 16 amino acids. The CDR3 DNA reads as TGTGCCAGCAGCTTGCGAATCGCGACAGGGCGGAAGACCCAGTACTTC. Translation gives CASSLRIATGRKTQYF.

The chain employs TRBV6-1 and TRBJ1-1, with TRBD1 as a possible D gene (6 bases). The CDR3 extends over 13 amino acids. V was cut by 8 bases and J by 4 bases, with 14 bases left in between. Germline-derived CDR1 and CDR2 are MNHNS and SASEGT. For the CDR3, the DNA is TGTGCCAGCCCCCTAGGGGGAACCACTGAAGCTTTCTTT. This codes for CASPLGGTTEAFF.

This chain uses TRBV5-1 with TRBJ2-2; 8 bases line up with TRBD2. Germline CDR1 is SGHRS and CDR2 is YFSETQ. The CDR3 is made up of 15 amino acids. V was pared by 4 bases and J by 5 bases, with 7 bases of the junction left unmatched. CDR3 sequence (DNA): TGCGCCAGCAGCATTAGCGGGGTGAGAACCGGGGAGCTGTTTTTT. This encodes CASSISGVRTGELFF.

J is TRBJ1-3 and V is TRBV14, with a tentative D call TRBD1 (6 bases). CDR1 and CDR2 (germline): SGHDN, FVKESK. V shed 2 bases and J shed 4 bases, with 18 bases lying between them. This CDR3 is 17 amino acids long. As DNA, the CDR3 is TGTGCCAGCAGCCAAATCAGGGGCCGGGGGGGCGGAAACACCATATATTTT. Translation: CASSQIRGRGGGNTIYF.

This chain joins TRBV28 and TRBJ1-2; TRBD1 agrees at 7 bases. V was clipped by 5 bases and J by 4 bases; unmatched bases: 4. CDR1 is MDHEN, CDR2 SYDVKM, per germline. The CDR3 covers 13 residues. CDR3 bases: TGTGCCAGCAGTCGGGGACAGTTCTATGGCTACACCTTC. This encodes CASSRGQFYGYTF.

The chain is built from TRBV6-4 and TRBJ2-3, with D perhaps matching TRBD2 (6 bases). This CDR3 comprises 13 residues. V dropped 5 bases and J dropped 6 bases, with 12 bases sitting between them. CDR1 is MRHNA and CDR2 is SNTAGT in the germline V gene. CDR3 protein: CASSRTGRDTQYF. The CDR3 DNA sequence: TGTGCCAGCAGTCGAACGGGGAGGGATACGCAGTATTTT.

The chain combines TRBV6-1 with TRBJ1-2; 7 bases map to TRBD1. CDR3 length equals 16 residues. Trimming took 4 bases from V and 0 from J; bases not matched to a gene: 8. Germline CDR1 is MNHNS and CDR2 is SASEGT. CDR3 protein: CASSVQWDRANYGYTF. The CDR3 DNA reads as TGTGCCAGCAGTGTTCAGTGGGACAGAGCTAACTATGGCTACACCTTC.

This sequence joins TRBV29-1 and TRBJ1-2; D is unresolved. The V end was cut by 4 bases, the J end by 4 bases, with 4 bases between. Germline V gene sequence: CDR1 SQVTM, CDR2 ANQGSEA. This CDR3 contains 10 residues. The CDR3 coding sequence is TGCAGCGTTGCCGGCTATGGCTACACCTTC. Its protein is CSVAGYGYTF.

V is TRBV5-6 and J is TRBJ2-1, with unresolved D. The ends were cut back, 2 bases at V and 4 bases at J, with 13 bases in the middle. Germline V gene sequence: CDR1 SGHDT, CDR2 YYEEEE. The CDR3 is 15 residues long. The CDR3 DNA follows: TGTGCCAGCAGCTTCTCTCAAACTACATACAATGAGCAGTTCTTC. Protein: CASSFSQTTYNEQFF.

The rearrangement joins TRBV13 to TRBJ2-3; no clear D gene. Per the germline V gene, CDR1 is PRHDT and CDR2 is FYEKMQ (reference sequence). CDR3 length: 12 residues. V was trimmed by 4 bases and J by 4 bases, leaving 6 bases between them. The CDR3 reads CASSSVPDTQYF. CDR3 in DNA: TGTGCCAGCAGCTCAGTTCCAGATACGCAGTATTTT.

This chain uses TRBV1 with TRBJ1-5. TRBV1 is reported as a pseudogene. The CDR3 has 15 amino acids. For the CDR3, the DNA is TGCACCAGCACCCCAAGGGGGGGTACTCAGCAGCCCCAGCATTTT. This codes for CTSTPRGGTQQPQHF.

This clone appeared a few times. The chain employs TRBV18 and TRBJ2-7; D perhaps matches TRBD2 (6 bases). The CDR3 totals 16 residues. Trimming took off 2 bases at V and 5 bases at J, with 19 bases between the two ends. Per the germline V gene, CDR1 is KGHSH and CDR2 is LQKENI. The CDR3 reads CASSPTATSPRHEQYF. The CDR3 DNA follows: TGTGCCAGCTCACCAACTGCGACTAGTCCCAGACACGAGCAGTACTTC. The whole variable domain, remainder taken from reference TRBV18 and TRBJ2-7, is NAGVMQNPRHLVRRRGQEARLRCSPMKGHSHVYWYRQLPEEGLKFMVYLQKENIIDESGMPKERFSAEFPKEGPSILRIQQVVRGDSAAYFCASSPTATSPRHEQYFGPGTRLTVT.

This chain connects TRBV19 to TRBJ2-7; weak D call: TRBD2 (5 bases). CDR1 and CDR2 (germline): LNHDA, SQIVND (reference sequence). The CDR3 consists of 13 residues. Trimming took off 5 bases at V and 7 bases at J, with 15 bases between the two ends. CDR3 sequence: CASSPARTGEQYF. DNA for the CDR3: TGTGCCAGTAGTCCGGCTCGAACGGGAGAGCAGTACTTC.

The CDR3 is CASSIQGNLREETQYF. For the CDR3, the DNA is TGTGCCAGTAGTATACAGGGGAATCTGAGGGAAGAGACCCAGTACTTC. V usage is TRBV19 and J usage is TRBJ2-5, with D tentatively TRBD1 (6 bases). CDR1 and CDR2 (germline): LNHDA, SQIVND (reference sequence). V dropped 2 bases and J dropped 3 bases, with 16 bases sitting between them. This CDR3 has 16 residues.

V gene TRBV12-5 combines with J gene TRBJ2-7, with 8 nucleotides matching TRBD1. CDR3 length: 13 residues. Unmatched junction bases numbered 0, after V lost 1 base and J lost 4 bases. Germline V gene sequence: CDR1 LGHNT, CDR2 FRNRAP. In DNA, the CDR3 is TGTGCTAGTGGTTTGGGACAGGGGTACGAGCAGTACTTC. It codes for CASGLGQGYEQYF.

CDR3 nucleotides: TGTGCCAGTAGACGACTAGCGGGGGTGGGCACAGATACGCAGTATTTT. Protein product: CASRRLAGVGTDTQYF. This chain uses TRBV19 with TRBJ2-3; 12 positions agree with TRBD2. The CDR3 is 16 amino acids. From germline, CDR1 is LNHDA and CDR2 SQIVND (reference sequence). J was trimmed by 1 base and V by 6 bases; bases with no gene match: 5.

This clone was detected a few times. J is TRBJ1-6 and V is TRBV2; the D gene is possibly TRBD1 (5 bases). CDR1 SNHLY and CDR2 FYNNEI come from the germline V gene. This CDR3 comprises 17 residues. Trimming removed 3 bases at V and 4 bases at J, with 16 bases between. The CDR3 region has the DNA TGTGCCAGCAGTGATTATGCGCAGGGCGGTTATAATTCACCCCTCCACTTT. Its translation is CASSDYAQGGYNSPLHF.

This sequence joins TRBV6-6 and TRBJ2-7, with 9 bases identical to TRBD2. J gave up 3 bases and V 2 bases, and 5 bases lay outside the gene matches. The CDR3 runs 15 residues. The germline V gene has CDR1 MNHNY and CDR2 SVGAGI (reference sequence). The CDR3 region has the DNA TGTGCCAGCAGTTACGGGCGGGGGGGCATCTACGAGCAGTACTTC. Its protein is CASSYGRGGIYEQYF.

The rearrangement links TRBV6-6 to TRBJ1-5; 9 bases are shared with TRBD1. Trimming took 5 bases from V and 2 from J; bases not matched to a gene: 7. The CDR3 length is 16 residues. Germline V gene lookup returns CDR1 MNHNY and CDR2 SVGAGI (reference sequence). The CDR3 is CASSPTGGEGNQPQHF. The CDR3 nucleotides are TGTGCCAGCAGTCCCACAGGGGGCGAGGGCAATCAGCCCCAGCATTTT.

This sequence joins TRBV10-3 and TRBJ2-1; D is possibly TRBD2 (5 bases). The CDR3 covers 19 residues. Per the germline V gene, CDR1 is ENHRY and CDR2 is SYGVKD. V was trimmed by 6 bases and J by 2 bases, leaving 26 bases between them. The CDR3 DNA reads as TGTGCCATCAGAGATATAGTACCACTTAGGCGGGCCGCCTACAATGAGCAGTTCTTC. Translating it yields CAIRDIVPLRRAAYNEQFF.